The 27 T cell receptor beta chains below come from one sample, sequenced in a study of T cells expressing NK-cell markers. From the 5' RACE reads, TCRdb lists one entry per CDR3 protein and no DNA. The table for this sample gives about 460,000 distinct CDR3 sequences. Input material: blood T cells: a sorted CD56 or NKG2C T cell subset, CD4+ or CD8+ T cells, or bulk PBMC T cells (not recorded which). The receptors shown here come from a woman aged 45-65 years in good health.

The rearrangement links TRBV2 to TRBJ2-7; TCRdb gives TRBD2 as the D gene, but with no DNA this cannot be confirmed. Germline assignment: CDR1 SNHLY and CDR2 FYNNEI. The CDR3 loop spans 16 amino acids. CDR3 loop: CASSEGLAGGLYEQYF.

The V call is TRBV15, the J call TRBJ2-2; TCRdb proposes TRBD2, but this gene call is untestable without DNA. The CDR3 has 14 amino acids. The germline gives CDR1 LNHNV, CDR2 YYDKDF (reference sequence). The CDR3 spells CATSRGGDTGELFF.

The rearrangement links TRBV5-1 to TRBJ1-2; TCRdb's D call, TRBD1, is unchecked because there is no DNA. CDR3 size: 15 residues. Germline CDR1 is SGHRS and CDR2 is YFSETQ. The CDR3 here is CASSLDLGGNYGYTF.

This rearrangement joins TRBV29-1 to TRBJ2-1; the D call of TRBD2 rests on TCRdb alone, since no DNA is present to check it. There are 14 residues in the CDR3. The germline V gene has CDR1 SQVTM and CDR2 ANQGSEA. CDR3 sequence reads: CSVGRSSGSNEQFF.

This CDR3 is CASSFIRLGVQYF. V is TRBV6-2 or TRBV6-3 and J is TRBJ2-4; TCRdb's D call, TRBD2, is unchecked because there is no DNA. The CDR3 loop spans 13 amino acids. In germline, CDR1 is MNHEY, CDR2 SVGEGT.

The CDR3 region is CSARDPASGRQNEQFF. The chain employs TRBV20-1 and TRBJ2-1; TCRdb's assignment of TRBD2 cannot be checked, as there is no DNA. Per the germline V gene, CDR1 is DFQATT and CDR2 is SNEGSKA (reference sequence). The CDR3 length is 16 residues.

The V call is TRBV3-1, the J call TRBJ1-1; TCRdb picks TRBD1, but there is no DNA to check that call. Germline V gene sequence: CDR1 LGHDT, CDR2 YNNKEL (reference sequence). This CDR3 has 16 residues. CDR3 amino acids: CASSQLDRGGNTEAFF.

The rearrangement links TRBV12-3 or TRBV12-4 to TRBJ2-1; TCRdb's D call, TRBD2, is unchecked because there is no DNA. This CDR3 spans 15 amino acids. The CDR3 loop is CASSLGQGTLSSLFF.

The chain is built from TRBV7-8 and TRBJ2-7. The CDR3 sequence is 14 residues long. Looked up from germline, CDR1 is SGHVS and CDR2 is FQNEAQ. Here the CDR3 reads CASSFQRSSYEQYF.

The chain employs TRBV7-3 and TRBJ2-2; TCRdb's D call of TRBD2 is untestable without DNA. The CDR3 consists of 13 residues. Germline lookup yields CDR1 SGHTA and CDR2 FQGTGA. The CDR3 loop is CASSSRTSGELFF.

The J gene is TRBJ2-7, the V gene TRBV5-1; TCRdb lists TRBD1, though no DNA is available to test this call. The CDR3 is made up of 19 amino acids. Germline V lookup: CDR1 SGHRS, CDR2 YFSETQ. The CDR3 sequence is CASSPGLWTGGEAPYEQYF.

The V call is TRBV6-1, the J call TRBJ1-1; TCRdb's D call, TRBD1, is unchecked because there is no DNA. This CDR3 spans 15 amino acids. Per germline, CDR1 MNHNS and CDR2 SASEGT. The CDR3 reads CASSPLTGSNTEAFF.

V and J are TRBV12-3 or TRBV12-4 and TRBJ2-1; without DNA, the TCRdb call of TRBD2 cannot be checked. This CDR3 contains 16 residues. CDR3 sequence: CASRNLAGPSYNEQFF.

The chain combines TRBV24-1 with TRBJ2-1; TCRdb reports TRBD2, a call that lacks DNA to check it against. Germline loops: CDR1 KGHDR, CDR2 SFDVKD. The CDR3 runs 13 residues. CDR3 sequence reads: CATSAPLGNEQFF.

The chain carries TRBV28 and TRBJ1-1; no DNA is available, so the TRBD1 call from TCRdb remains unchecked. This CDR3 has 15 residues. The V gene's germline CDR1 is MDHEN and CDR2 SYDVKM. The CDR3: CASSHRQGGGTEAFF.

The rearrangement joins TRBV7-8 to TRBJ2-2; the D call of TRBD1 rests on TCRdb alone, since no DNA is present to check it. Germline CDR1 reads SGHVS; CDR2 reads FQNEAQ. The CDR3 spans 16 residues. The CDR3 sequence is CASSPRGLKDTGELFF.

The chain recombines TRBV15 with TRBJ2-7; absent DNA, TCRdb's TRBD1 call cannot be checked. The CDR3 is 14 residues long. Per the germline V gene, CDR1 is LNHNV and CDR2 is YYDKDF (reference sequence). CDR3 region: CATSRDRAGSEQYF.

The chain joins TRBV7-8 to TRBJ2-2; the D gene TCRdb calls, TRBD2, cannot be checked with no DNA. CDR3 length: 15 residues. The germline CDR1 and CDR2 sequences are SGHVS and FQNEAQ. The CDR3 loop is CASSLVWERTGELFF.

The chain couples TRBV12-5 to TRBJ2-5; the TCRdb call, TRBD2, lacks DNA for checking. CDR3 length equals 16 residues. The V gene's germline CDR1 is LGHNT and CDR2 FRNRAP. The CDR3 protein is CASGLVLNSGRETQYF.

This rearrangement joins TRBV28 to TRBJ2-4; with no DNA, the TCRdb D assignment of TRBD1 cannot be verified. The germline V gene encodes CDR1 MDHEN and CDR2 SYDVKM. The CDR3 has 15 amino acids. This chain's CDR3 is CASTLKTGLNNIQYF.

The J gene is TRBJ2-4, the V gene TRBV4-1. The CDR3 runs to 14 residues. The V gene's germline CDR1 is MGHRA and CDR2 YSYEKL. CDR3 amino acids: CASSQDLRSNIQYF.

The chain combines TRBV15 with TRBJ2-1; without DNA, the TCRdb call of TRBD1 cannot be checked. Germline loops: CDR1 LNHNV, CDR2 YYDKDF (reference sequence). CDR3 length: 15 residues. CDR3 sequence reads: CATSREGARYNEQFF.

This rearrangement joins TRBV5-1 to TRBJ1-1; TCRdb selects TRBD1, and the lack of DNA leaves this call unchecked. Germline loops: CDR1 SGHRS, CDR2 YFSETQ. This CDR3 comprises 15 residues. CDR3 region: CASSLVLGPVGKAFF.

This sequence joins TRBV10-2 and TRBJ2-1. The CDR3 has 16 amino acids. CDR1 and CDR2 (germline): WSHSY, SAAADI. The chain's CDR3 is CASSELVGFSYNEQFF.

The chain employs TRBV4-2 and TRBJ1-1; the D call from TCRdb, TRBD1, cannot be confirmed without DNA. The CDR3 loop spans 16 amino acids. Germline V gives CDR1 LGHNA, CDR2 YNFKEQ. This CDR3 reads CASSQTMGTGSTEAFF.

The chain employs TRBV11-2 and TRBJ2-5; no DNA is available, so the TRBD1 call from TCRdb remains unchecked. This CDR3 contains 16 residues. Germline lookup yields CDR1 SGHAT and CDR2 FQNNGV. The CDR3 region is CASNPRGGQYQETQYF.

The chain has TRBV20-1 and TRBJ1-1; the TCRdb call, TRBD1, lacks DNA for checking. This CDR3 is built from 14 residues. The germline gives CDR1 DFQATT, CDR2 SNEGSKA (reference sequence). The CDR3 sequence is CSARGLQGLDEAFF.